The 20 T cell receptor beta chains in this list originate from one sample, sequenced in a study of identical twins. TCRdb re-called the 5' RACE reads with MiXCR, one entry per CDR3 protein. The table includes roughly 540,000 distinct CDR3 sequences, 20% to 25% detected once. These data are also associated with another study on T cells expressing NK-cell markers.

Input material: CD4+ T cells sorted from blood. The receptors shown here come from a young woman in good health.

The chain uses TRBV20-1 and TRBJ1-1; 7 bases map to TRBD1. The CDR3 runs 11 residues. With V trimmed by 5 bases and J by 7 bases, 4 bases remained unmatched. From germline, CDR1 is DFQATT and CDR2 SNEGSKA (reference sequence). The chain's CDR3 is CSASGTDEAFF. CDR3 DNA sequence: TGCAGTGCTTCCGGGACAGATGAAGCTTTCTTT.

The J gene is TRBJ2-5, the V gene TRBV27; D is possibly TRBD2 (6 bases). The V end was cut by 3 bases, the J end by 3 bases, with 14 bases between. Germline CDR1 MNHEY, CDR2 SMNVEV (reference sequence). The CDR3 loop spans 15 amino acids. CDR3 sequence (DNA): TGTGCCAGCAGTTTTTGGTCAGGAGGGAAAGAGACCCAGTACTTC. Residues: CASSFWSGGKETQYF.

The chain is built from TRBV29-1 and TRBJ1-2; 9 positions agree with TRBD1. CDR1 and CDR2 from the germline V gene are SQVTM and ANQGSEA. Losses at the gene ends were 7 bases for V and 1 base for J; bases not matched to a gene: 1. The CDR3 runs 12 residues. CDR3 residues: CSGTGDNYGYTF. The DNA for the CDR3 is TGCAGCGGGACAGGGGATAACTATGGCTACACCTTC. Supplemented by reference TRBV29-1 and TRBJ1-2, the full variable domain reads SAVISQKPSRDICQRGTSLTIQCQVDSQVTMMFWYRQQPGQSLTLIATANQGSEATYESGFVIDKFPISRPNLTFSTLTVSNMSPEDSSIYLCSGTGDNYGYTFGSGTRLTVV.

This chain connects TRBV7-3 to TRBJ2-3; maybe TRBD1 (6 bases). The V gene's germline CDR1 is SGHTA and CDR2 FQGTGA. Between the trimmed V and J ends, which lost 7 bases and 2 bases, there was a span of 13 bases. CDR3 length: 14 residues. The CDR3 DNA follows: TGTGCCAGCACCCCGGGACACAACACAGATACGCAGTATTTT. As protein: CASTPGHNTDTQYF.

This clonotype was recorded only once. The chain links TRBV5-3 to TRBJ2-5, with 12 bases identical to TRBD2. Being an ORF, TRBV5-3 has a function that is uncertain. With 3 bases clipped from V and 5 bases from J, the junction kept 14 bases outside the gene matches. The CDR3 is 18 residues long. The chain's CDR3 is CARSWRPTGLAGRETQYF. The CDR3 nucleotides read TGTGCCAGAAGCTGGAGACCGACAGGACTAGCGGGGCGGGAGACCCAGTACTTC.

Comment on this clonotype: One end of the junction does not line up with germline, which may come from a read error. The chain is built from TRBV5-1 and TRBJ2-3; TRBD2 matches at 15 bases. The CDR3 sequence is 16 residues long. Germline V CDR1 and CDR2: SGHRS, YFSETQ. The CDR3 reads CASSFGTSGGTDTQYF. DNA of the CDR3: TGTGCCAGCAGCTTCGGGACTAGCGGGGGGACAGATACGCAGTATTTT.

This clonotype was observed a few times. The genes are TRBV12-5 and TRBJ2-1, with D unresolved. Trimming pared 6 bases from V and 6 bases from J, leaving 3 bases between. The germline gives CDR1 LGHNT, CDR2 FRNRAP. CDR3 length: 10 amino acids. In DNA form, the CDR3 reads TGTGCTAGTGGGGCCAATGAGCAGTTCTTC. This translates into CASGANEQFF.

The chain combines TRBV12-3 or TRBV12-4 with TRBJ2-1; 8 bases line up with TRBD1. The CDR3 has 16 residues. Trimming cost V 6 bases and J 7 bases; bases outside gene matches: 14. The CDR3 region is CASRPLLGTGPNEQFF. In DNA, the CDR3 is TGTGCCAGCAGGCCCCTGTTGGGGACAGGACCTAATGAGCAGTTCTTC.

This clonotype is labeled medium-sized. The chain links TRBV4-3 to TRBJ1-6; D unresolved. The V and J ends lost 0 bases and 9 bases respectively, with 15 bases between them. CDR1 and CDR2 from the germline V gene are LGHNA and YSLEER. This CDR3 spans 16 amino acids. The CDR3 spells CASSQDRNGVGSPLHF. The CDR3 nucleotides are TGCGCCAGCAGCCAAGATCGTAACGGCGTCGGTTCACCCCTCCACTTT.

This clonotype was recorded a few times. The rearrangement uses TRBV15 and TRBJ2-3; D remains unclear. The V and J ends lost 5 bases and 4 bases respectively, with 10 bases between them. The CDR3 runs to 13 residues. Germline values: CDR1 LNHNV, CDR2 YYDKDF (reference sequence). The CDR3 protein is CATSGRIPDTQYF. The CDR3 DNA is TGTGCCACCAGCGGGCGAATCCCAGATACGCAGTATTTT.

The J gene is TRBJ2-4, the V gene TRBV7-2, with D possibly being TRBD1 or TRBD2 (5 bases each). The CDR3 covers 15 residues. Germline CDR1 SGHTA, CDR2 FQGNSA. The germline V and J ends were trimmed by 1 base and 5 bases, with 12 bases remaining between them. The CDR3 region is CASSLVSGTENIQYF. The CDR3 DNA reads TGTGCCAGCAGCTTAGTCTCCGGGACCGAAAACATTCAGTACTTC. Using reference TRBV7-2 and TRBJ2-4 for the parts outside the CDR3, the full variable domain is GAGVSQSPSNKVTEKGKDVELRCDPISGHTALYWYRQSLGQGLEFLIYFQGNSAPDKSGLPSDRFSAERTGGSVSTLTIQRTQQEDSAVYLCASSLVSGTENIQYFGAGTRLSVL.

This clonotype was seen a few times. CDR3 residues: CSARDLGQGGTDTQYF. The CDR3 DNA is TGCAGTGCTAGAGACCTTGGGCAGGGTGGCACAGATACGCAGTATTTT. The chain employs TRBV20-1 and TRBJ2-3; the D gene is possibly TRBD1 (5 bases). CDR1 is DFQATT and CDR2 is SNEGSKA in the germline V gene (reference sequence). This CDR3 is 16 amino acids long. The ends were cut back, 0 bases at V and 1 base at J, with 14 bases in the middle.

This clonotype was picked up a small number of times. This chain connects TRBV4-3 to TRBJ2-1; 10 nucleotides agree with TRBD2. The trim removed 3 bases at V and 6 bases at J, leaving 14 bases unmatched. The CDR3 spans 18 residues. The V gene's germline CDR1 is LGHNA and CDR2 YSLEER. The CDR3 region is CASSHMGLAKIKGNEQFF. The CDR3, as DNA: TGCGCCAGCAGCCACATGGGACTAGCGAAGATAAAGGGCAATGAGCAGTTCTTC.

This clonotype was counted at least ten times. This chain links TRBV20-1 with TRBJ2-3, with no clear D. Trimming removed 5 bases from V and 0 bases from J, with 12 bases in between. This CDR3 has 14 residues. Germline V gene sequence: CDR1 DFQATT, CDR2 SNEGSKA (reference sequence). The CDR3, as DNA: TGCAGTGCTCCCGGCGTCAGTAGCACAGATACGCAGTATTTT. It codes for CSAPGVSSTDTQYF.

The chain recombines TRBV6-5 with TRBJ2-1, with D perhaps TRBD1 (5 bases). V shed 7 bases and J shed 14 bases, with 15 bases lying between them. The germline V gene encodes CDR1 MNHEY and CDR2 SVGAGI. CDR3 length: 11 residues. DNA for the CDR3: TGTGCCAGCACCTCCCTCACACAGGAGTTCTTC. This sequence encodes CASTSLTQEFF.

This clonotype was seen a handful of times. CDR3 sequence reads: CASSLDSSNTEAFF. In DNA, the CDR3 is TGCGCCAGCAGCTTGGACTCATCGAACACTGAAGCTTTCTTT. V gene TRBV5-1 combines with J gene TRBJ1-1; D gene uncertain. The CDR3 sequence is 14 residues long. Per germline, CDR1 SGHRS and CDR2 YFSETQ. V lost 0 bases, J lost 1 base, and 7 bases lay in between.

This clonotype was seen a handful of times. The CDR3: CSARSPGGYSYEQYF. In nucleotides, the CDR3 is TGCAGTGCTAGATCCCCCGGGGGGTACTCCTACGAGCAGTACTTC. The gene calls are TRBV20-1 and TRBJ2-7; 7 bases agree with TRBD2. J was trimmed by 0 bases and V by 2 bases; bases with no gene match: 7. Per the germline V gene, CDR1 is DFQATT and CDR2 is SNEGSKA (reference sequence). This CDR3 spans 15 amino acids.

This clonotype was observed a handful of times. The rearrangement uses TRBV10-3 and TRBJ2-7, with 13 bases lining up with TRBD2. Germline CDR1 and CDR2: ENHRY and SYGVKD. CDR3 length: 18 amino acids. With 4 bases clipped from V and 0 bases from J, the junction kept 9 bases outside the gene matches. CDR3 nucleotides: TGTGCCATCAGTGTGATGCCCGGGACTAGCGGGGACTCCTACGAGCAGTACTTC. Amino acid sequence: CAISVMPGTSGDSYEQYF.

This clonotype has just a few counts. CDR3 sequence reads: CATAARRSTDTQYF. In nucleotides, the CDR3 is TGTGCCACCGCTGCTCGGAGAAGCACAGATACGCAGTATTTT. V usage is TRBV12-3 or TRBV12-4 and J usage is TRBJ2-3; D not certain. The CDR3 extends over 14 amino acids. V was shortened by 10 bases and J by 0 bases, with 14 bases between the two germline ends.

There are a few counts of this clonotype. The genes are TRBV5-1 and TRBJ1-1; D uncertain. CDR1 SGHRS and CDR2 YFSETQ come from the germline V gene. This CDR3 is built from 15 residues. Trimming pared 4 bases from V and 5 bases from J, leaving 18 bases between. The DNA for the CDR3 is TGCGCCAGCAGCGTGTCTGGGTCGGAGGGTACTGAAGCTTTCTTT. Translation: CASSVSGSEGTEAFF.